This paragraph reports one T cell receptor beta chain. These data originate in a study of OX40 agonist ivuxolimab in advanced cancers. Across the whole study: Partial responses occurred in Three dose-escalation patients, one with hepatocellular carcinoma and two with cutaneous melanoma.

The CDR3 is 16 residues long. CDR1 is SGHRS, CDR2 YFSETQ, per germline. Trimming took 0 bases from V and 7 from J, leaving 16 bases between them. TCRdb's table, derived via immunoSEQ multiplex PCR, lists solely in-frame clones and lacks some. The sample lists 80,000 or so clones, 85% to 90% occurring once. The clonotype was recovered from an adult with an advanced solid tumor such as melanoma, head and neck, liver or kidney cancer. This rearrangement joins TRBV5-1 to TRBJ2-2, with no clear D. This material consisted of CD4+ or CD8+ T cells sorted from blood, taken in a trial of the OX40 agonist ivuxolimab. The CDR3 loop is CASSLGGRTPSGELFF. CDR3 DNA: TGCGCCAGCAGCTTGGGGGGTCGAACGCCGAGCGGGGAGCTGTTTTTT.